The T cell receptor (beta chain) described here comes from a study of graft-versus-host responses after intestinal transplantation. Produced via immunoSEQ multiplex PCR; TCRdb's table is partial and in-frame only. The sample lists tens of thousands of clones; around 90% were seen once. The germline gives CDR1 MNHEY, CDR2 SMNVEV (reference sequence). With 4 bases removed from V and 6 bases from J, the gap between germline ends came to 12 bases. The CDR3 extends over 13 amino acids. The sequencing here drew on PBMCs, taken 26 days after transplant. This chain connects TRBV27 to TRBJ1-2; D uncertain. This sequence was found in a human patient who received an intestinal transplant, so some T cells may come from the graft donor. The CDR3 DNA reads as TGTGCCAGCAGTTACGACCCCCGGGATGGCTACACCTTC. Its protein is CASSYDPRDGYTF.